Each of the 24 T cell receptor beta chains below was sequenced from the same sample in a study of shared clonotypes between healthy human individuals. Here immunoSEQ multiplex PCR was the method, and the copy in TCRdb shows in-frame clones only, minus some. The sample holds some 1,100,000 clones, 70% to 80% seen once. The sequencing sample was made of memory CD4+ T cells from PBMCs. Indicated subset: CD45RA-negative fraction. The receptors come from a man between 18 and 29 years old in good health. Some clones in this sample may be carry-over from other donors' samples.

This rearrangement joins TRBV2 to TRBJ2-4; D may be TRBD2 (5 bases). CDR3 size: 14 residues. Trimming cost V 8 bases and J 0 bases, with 11 bases left between them. Germline V gene sequence: CDR1 SNHLY, CDR2 FYNNEI. In DNA form, the CDR3 reads TGTGCCAGCGACCGAGGGTTAGCCAAAAACATTCAGTACTTC. The encoded protein is CASDRGLAKNIQYF.

The chain uses TRBV7-9 and TRBJ2-1; 11 positions match TRBD2. CDR1 and CDR2 (germline): SEHNR, FQNEAQ (reference sequence). Germline trimming cut 3 bases from V and 8 bases from J; bases unmatched to any gene: 9. The CDR3 covers 16 residues. CDR3 coding DNA: TGTGCCAGCAGCTTCAGTACTAGCGGGAGTTTGGATGAGCAGTTCTTC. Protein product: CASSFSTSGSLDEQFF.

This clone occurred a few times. The V and J genes are TRBV2 and TRBJ1-3, with 7 bases identical to TRBD1. Losses at the gene ends were 10 bases for V and 1 base for J; bases not matched to a gene: 22. The CDR3 runs to 19 residues. Germline assignment: CDR1 SNHLY and CDR2 FYNNEI. CDR3 coding DNA: TGTGCCATCCCCGGAACCCCGGGACAGAGTTTATCATCTGGAAACACCATATATTTT. Protein sequence: CAIPGTPGQSLSSGNTIYF. The full variable domain, completed using reference TRBV2 and TRBJ1-3, is EPEVTQTPSHQVTQMGQEVILRCVPISNHLYFYWYRQILGQKVEFLVSFYNNEISEKSEIFDDQFSVERPDGSNFTLKIRSTKLEDSAMYFCAIPGTPGQSLSSGNTIYFGEGSWLTVV.

V is TRBV18 and J is TRBJ1-5; unclear D gene. Per the germline V gene, CDR1 is KGHSH and CDR2 is LQKENI. V was shortened by 3 bases and J by 0 bases, with 12 bases between the two germline ends. The CDR3 contains 16 residues. CDR3: CASSPTGANSNQPQHF. In DNA, the CDR3 is TGTGCCAGCTCACCCACTGGAGCAAATAGCAATCAGCCCCAGCATTTT.

The CDR3 bases are TGTGCCAGCAGCTCCGGGGCTCAGCCCCAGCATTTT. It encodes CASSSGAQPQHF. The V and J genes are TRBV28 and TRBJ1-5, with a possible D match to TRBD1 (5 bases). Looked up from germline, CDR1 is MDHEN and CDR2 is SYDVKM. Between the trimmed V and J ends, which lost 6 bases and 6 bases, there was a span of 9 bases. This CDR3 is 12 amino acids long. Complete variable domain (other parts from reference TRBV28 and TRBJ1-5): DVKVTQSSRYLVKRTGEKVFLECVQDMDHENMFWYRQDPGLGLRLIYFSYDVKMKEKGDIPEGYSVSREKKERFSLILESASTNQTSMYLCASSSGAQPQHFGDGTRLSIL.

The J gene is TRBJ2-3, the V gene TRBV7-3, with 8 bases fitting TRBD1. CDR3 length equals 14 residues. In germline, CDR1 is SGHTA, CDR2 FQGTGA. After removal of 5 bases from V and 5 bases from J, the junction contained 6 bases not matched to a gene. CDR3 nucleotides: TGTGCCAGCAGCCCCGACAGGGGAGGAGATACGCAGTATTTT. Protein sequence: CASSPDRGGDTQYF.

This chain uses TRBV7-2 with TRBJ2-2; D may match TRBD1 or TRBD2 (6 bases each). The CDR3 covers 14 residues. CDR1 is SGHTA and CDR2 is FQGNSA in the germline V gene. Trimming pared 4 bases from V and 6 bases from J, leaving 12 bases between. The CDR3 loop reads CASSSRGPPGELFF. The CDR3 DNA follows: TGTGCCAGCAGCTCCCGGGGGCCACCCGGGGAGCTGTTTTTT.

This clone was seen more than once but under ten times. The J gene is TRBJ2-7, the V gene TRBV5-1, with 9 nucleotides matching TRBD2. The CDR3 loop spans 17 amino acids. Germline V gene data show CDR1 as SGHRS and CDR2 as YFSETQ. Trimming removed 4 bases from V and 1 base from J; junction bases left unmatched: 12. CDR3 region: CASSNGRASGDSYEQYF. CDR3 sequence (DNA): TGCGCCAGCAGCAACGGACGGGCTAGCGGGGATTCCTACGAGCAGTACTTC.

The gene calls are TRBV28 and TRBJ1-1; a weak D match, TRBD1 (5 bases). Trimming took off 6 bases at V and 6 bases at J, with 17 bases between the two ends. Germline values: CDR1 MDHEN, CDR2 SYDVKM. The length of the CDR3 is 14 residues. The CDR3 DNA reads TGTGCCAGCAGCCCCGGACATTGGGGCGCTGAAGCTTTCTTT. Translated: CASSPGHWGAEAFF.

The rearrangement links TRBV5-1 to TRBJ1-4, with D tentatively TRBD1 (5 bases). The V end was cut by 3 bases, the J end by 8 bases, with 17 bases between. This CDR3 is 15 amino acids long. Germline V gives CDR1 SGHRS, CDR2 YFSETQ. CDR3 nucleotides: TGCGCCAGCAGCTCGGGACCCGAGGTAGCGGAAAAACTGTTTTTT. Protein sequence: CASSSGPEVAEKLFF.

V usage is TRBV19 and J usage is TRBJ2-7; 10 positions match TRBD2. V trimming: 1 base; J trimming: 3 bases; junction bases outside the gene matches: 3. CDR1 is LNHDA and CDR2 is SQIVND in the germline V gene (reference sequence). This CDR3 comprises 15 residues. CDR3 sequence: CASSIAASGGYEQYF. CDR3 nucleotides: TGTGCCAGTAGTATAGCGGCTAGCGGGGGCTACGAGCAGTACTTC.

The chain joins TRBV5-4 to TRBJ2-7, with 14 positions matching TRBD2. Germline V CDR1 and CDR2: SGHNT, YYREEE (reference sequence). The CDR3 totals 15 residues. Trimming removed 5 bases from V and 7 bases from J; junction bases left unmatched: 8. CDR3 loop: CASSQGTSGSREQYF. DNA of the CDR3: TGTGCCAGCAGTCAAGGGACTAGCGGGAGTAGAGAGCAGTACTTC.

This clone was found a few times. V usage is TRBV28 and J usage is TRBJ2-7; D may be TRBD2 (6 bases). Germline-derived CDR1 and CDR2 are MDHEN and SYDVKM. There are 12 residues in the CDR3. V was shortened by 8 bases and J by 3 bases, with 11 bases between the two germline ends. The CDR3 bases are TGTGCCAGCCAGACTAGGAGCTACGAGCAGTACTTC. Amino acids: CASQTRSYEQYF.

This chain uses TRBV5-1 with TRBJ2-2; TRBD2 aligns across 7 bases. With 3 bases clipped from V and 6 bases from J, the junction kept 5 bases outside the gene matches. This CDR3 is built from 14 residues. Germline CDR1 is SGHRS and CDR2 is YFSETQ. The CDR3 loop reads CASSSGGGPGELFF. The CDR3 DNA follows: TGCGCCAGCAGCTCGGGAGGCGGGCCCGGGGAGCTGTTTTTT.

The V call is TRBV4-2, the J call TRBJ2-7; no definite D call. Germline V CDR1 and CDR2: LGHNA, YNFKEQ. V was trimmed by 5 bases and J by 6 bases, leaving 8 bases between them. This CDR3 contains 11 residues. CDR3 nucleotides: TGTGCCAGCAGCTTGGGTCCCGAGCAGTACTTC. Amino acids: CASSLGPEQYF.

This clone was recorded only once. This chain links TRBV28 with TRBJ1-4; no reliable D call. The V end lost 5 bases, the J end lost 7 bases, and 11 bases lay between the germline ends. This CDR3 region has 13 residues. Per germline, CDR1 MDHEN and CDR2 SYDVKM. In DNA, the CDR3 is TGTGCCAGCAGTCGACGCACCGCTGAAAAACTGTTTTTT. Its translation is CASSRRTAEKLFF.

The V and J genes are TRBV7-9 and TRBJ1-1; 7 nucleotides line up with TRBD1. Germline-derived CDR1 and CDR2 are SEHNR and FQNEAQ (reference sequence). J lost 0 bases, V lost 0 bases, and 1 base had no gene match. The CDR3 has 15 amino acids. CDR3 residues: CASSLADRLNTEAFF. In DNA, the CDR3 is TGTGCCAGCAGCTTAGCGGACAGGTTGAACACTGAAGCTTTCTTT.

The chain employs TRBV5-1 and TRBJ2-5; a possible D gene is TRBD2 (5 bases). Trimming stripped 4 bases from V and 1 base from J, with 14 bases between. The germline V gene encodes CDR1 SGHRS and CDR2 YFSETQ. There are 15 residues in the CDR3. In DNA form, the CDR3 reads TGCGCCAGCAGCCCAATCGAGGACTCCCAAGAGACCCAGTACTTC. This translates into CASSPIEDSQETQYF. Variable domain in full (rest from reference TRBV5-1 and TRBJ2-5): KAGVTQTPRYLIKTRGQQVTLSCSPISGHRSVSWYQQTPGQGLQFLFEYFSETQRNKGNFPGRFSGRQFSNSRSEMNVSTLELGDSALYLCASSPIEDSQETQYFGPGTRLLVL.

This rearrangement joins TRBV28 to TRBJ1-1; a possible D gene is TRBD1 (6 bases). Trimming removed 6 bases at V and 3 bases at J, with 20 bases between. Germline V gene lookup returns CDR1 MDHEN and CDR2 SYDVKM. The CDR3 is 16 amino acids. CDR3 bases: TGTGCCAGCAGCCTCAGCGGGGGCGCGGGTGACACTGAAGCTTTCTTT. Translation: CASSLSGGAGDTEAFF.

The chain links TRBV7-8 to TRBJ2-5; D is uncertain. CDR3 size: 11 residues. Looked up from germline, CDR1 is SGHVS and CDR2 is FQNEAQ. V shed 5 bases and J shed 7 bases, with 8 bases lying between them. The CDR3 is CASSRFGTQYF. The CDR3 nucleotides are TGTGCCAGCAGCAGGTTTGGGACCCAGTACTTC.

V usage is TRBV10-1 and J usage is TRBJ2-7, with 7 nucleotides matching TRBD2. CDR1 and CDR2 (germline): WNHNN, SYGVQD (reference sequence). The V segment lost 4 bases and the J segment 3 bases; nucleotides outside the gene matches: 3. CDR3 size: 13 residues. The CDR3 region has the DNA TGCGCCAGCAGTGGGGGACTATTCTACGAGCAGTACTTC. This codes for CASSGGLFYEQYF.

This clone was picked up many times. The rearrangement uses TRBV6-1 and TRBJ2-5; the match to TRBD2 covers 10 bases. CDR3 length: 13 residues. The trim removed 6 bases at V and 5 bases at J, leaving 3 bases unmatched. Germline-derived CDR1 and CDR2 are MNHNS and SASEGT. The CDR3 DNA sequence: TGTGCCAGCAGCAGCGGGAGGGGTGAGACCCAGTACTTC. Translation gives CASSSGRGETQYF.

CDR3 protein: CASSHGGGPNSGANVLTF. DNA of the CDR3: TGTGCCAGCAGCCACGGTGGGGGACCCAACTCTGGGGCCAACGTCCTGACTTTC. The gene calls are TRBV4-2 and TRBJ2-6; TRBD1 or TRBD2 may be the D gene (5 bases each). This CDR3 has 18 amino acids. The ends were cut back, 3 bases at V and 0 bases at J, with 15 bases in the middle. CDR1 and CDR2 (germline): LGHNA, YNFKEQ.

This clone has a single count. The chain links TRBV2 to TRBJ2-3, with unresolved D. CDR3 length: 13 residues. The V end lost 7 bases, the J end lost 4 bases, and 12 bases lay between the germline ends. The germline V gene encodes CDR1 SNHLY and CDR2 FYNNEI. The CDR3 DNA sequence: TGTGCCAGCAATATCCTTTCCGCAGATACGCAGTATTTT. It codes for CASNILSADTQYF.